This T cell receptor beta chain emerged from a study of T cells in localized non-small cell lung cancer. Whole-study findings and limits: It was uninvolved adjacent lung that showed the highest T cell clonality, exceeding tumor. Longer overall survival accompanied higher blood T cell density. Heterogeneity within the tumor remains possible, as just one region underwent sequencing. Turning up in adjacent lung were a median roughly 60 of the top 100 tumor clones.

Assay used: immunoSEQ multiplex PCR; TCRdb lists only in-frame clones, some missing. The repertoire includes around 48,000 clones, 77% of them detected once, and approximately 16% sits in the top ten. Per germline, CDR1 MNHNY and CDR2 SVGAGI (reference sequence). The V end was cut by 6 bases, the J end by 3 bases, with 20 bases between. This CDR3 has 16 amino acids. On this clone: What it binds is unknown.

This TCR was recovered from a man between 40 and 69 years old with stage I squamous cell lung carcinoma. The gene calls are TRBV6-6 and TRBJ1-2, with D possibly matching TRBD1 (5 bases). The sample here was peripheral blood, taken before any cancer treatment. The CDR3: CASRVPRESYDYGYTF. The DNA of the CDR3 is TGTGCCAGCAGGGTCCCCAGGGAAAGCTACGACTATGGCTACACCTTC.